Following are 12 T cell receptor beta chains from one sample sequenced in a study of cytomegalovirus exposure and HLA in healthy donors. The PCR contained 60 Vbeta and 13 Jbeta primers. The method was immunoSEQ multiplex PCR; TCRdb's version includes in-frame clones alone and lacks a portion of them. Of 120,000 to 150,000 clones detected, roughly three quarters appear once; the ten largest clones hold 3.5% to 5%. Sequencing used PBMCs. Receptor source: a man aged 18 to 30 in good health and CMV-seronegative.

This sequence joins TRBV5-4 and TRBJ1-1; D is ambiguous. From germline, CDR1 is SGHNT and CDR2 YYREEE (reference sequence). V was clipped by 0 bases and J by 0 bases, with 3 bases between them. The CDR3 totals 13 residues. The CDR3 loop is CASSLAVNTEAFF. The CDR3 nucleotides are TGTGCCAGCAGCTTGGCAGTGAACACTGAAGCTTTCTTT. The whole variable domain, filled in from reference TRBV5-4 and TRBJ1-1, reads ETGVTQSPTHLIKTRGQQVTLRCSSQSGHNTVSWYQQALGQGPQFIFQYYREEENGRGNFPPRFSGLQFPNYSSELNVNALELDDSALYLCASSLAVNTEAFFGQGTRLTVV.

This clone showed up just once. The chain combines TRBV11-3 with TRBJ2-2; 8 positions agree with TRBD2. Looked up from germline, CDR1 is SGHNT and CDR2 is YENEEA. This CDR3 is built from 16 residues. V lost 4 bases, J lost 0 bases, and 4 bases stayed unmatched. For the CDR3, the DNA is TGTGCCAGCAGCTGGGCGGGGGGCCCGAACACCGGGGAGCTGTTTTTT. This codes for CASSWAGGPNTGELFF.

This clone was picked up a small number of times. This rearrangement joins TRBV6-6 to TRBJ2-7; 7 bases agree with TRBD2. Germline V CDR1 and CDR2: MNHNY, SVGAGI (reference sequence). This CDR3 comprises 14 residues. Trimming at V came to 6 bases and at J to 3 bases, leaving 8 bases not matched to a gene. This chain's CDR3 is CASSSWGGDYEQYF. Written as DNA, the CDR3 is TGTGCCAGCAGCTCCTGGGGGGGGGACTACGAGCAGTACTTC.

The rearrangement links TRBV6-1 to TRBJ2-1; 9 nucleotides match TRBD2. The CDR3 is made up of 13 amino acids. V trimming: 4 bases; J trimming: 9 bases; junction bases outside the gene matches: 4. Germline CDR1 MNHNS, CDR2 SASEGT. Written as DNA, the CDR3 is TGTGCCAGCAGTGGGACTAGCGAGAGTGAGCAGTTCTTC. Translation: CASSGTSESEQFF.

J is TRBJ2-5 and V is TRBV29-1, with 8 bases identical to TRBD2. Near its end, the DNA agrees better with TRBJ2-7, so the J call may be wrong. Per germline, CDR1 SQVTM and CDR2 ANQGSEA. The CDR3 sequence is 14 residues long. As DNA, the CDR3 is TGCAGCGTCGGCGAACTAGCGGTTAACTACGAGCAGTACTTC. Amino acid sequence: CSVGELAVNYEQYF.

The chain carries TRBV19 and TRBJ1-1; D unresolved. The length of the CDR3 is 13 residues. The V and J ends lost 5 bases and 5 bases respectively, with 12 bases between them. Germline-derived CDR1 and CDR2 are LNHDA and SQIVND (reference sequence). The CDR3 reads CASSALRGTEAFF. The CDR3 nucleotides read TGTGCCAGTAGTGCGCTAAGAGGGACTGAAGCTTTCTTT.

This chain joins TRBV29-1 and TRBJ2-2; perhaps TRBD2 as D (6 bases). Germline CDR1 reads SQVTM; CDR2 reads ANQGSEA. The CDR3 spans 15 residues. The V and J ends lost 7 bases and 4 bases respectively, with 19 bases between them. CDR3 DNA sequence: TGCAGCGCTGATCCCGGGACTCCAGGCACCGGGGAGCTGTTTTTT. It yields the protein CSADPGTPGTGELFF.

The chain uses TRBV28 and TRBJ2-4, with 8 bases fitting TRBD1. V shed 6 bases and J 0 bases; nucleotides not matched to a gene: 7. The CDR3 sequence is 16 residues long. Germline CDR1 MDHEN, CDR2 SYDVKM. The CDR3 reads CASRVDRGLAKNIQYF. In nucleotides, the CDR3 is TGTGCCAGCAGAGTCGACAGGGGACTAGCCAAAAACATTCAGTACTTC.

The chain uses TRBV7-3 and TRBJ1-5; TRBD1 aligns across 7 bases. The CDR3 runs to 17 residues. The J segment lost 1 base and the V segment lost 5 bases, leaving 11 bases of the junction unmatched. Germline lookup yields CDR1 SGHTA and CDR2 FQGTGA. The CDR3 sequence: CASSPRQGEPSNQPQHF. In nucleotides, the CDR3 is TGTGCCAGCAGCCCGCGCCAGGGGGAGCCGAGCAATCAGCCCCAGCATTTT.

The chain combines TRBV7-2 with TRBJ1-1, with no clear D. The CDR3 loop spans 13 amino acids. Germline V lookup: CDR1 SGHTA, CDR2 FQGNSA. Trimming shortened V by 5 bases and J by 1 base, and 8 bases separated the two germline ends. The CDR3 region is CASSPQTNTEAFF. The CDR3 nucleotides read TGTGCCAGCAGCCCACAAACGAACACTGAAGCTTTCTTT.

This chain connects TRBV7-3 to TRBJ1-1; 7 positions agree with TRBD1. V gave up 2 bases and J gave up 6 bases; unmatched junction bases: 12. There are 16 residues in the CDR3. Germline CDR1 SGHTA, CDR2 FQGTGA. CDR3 in DNA: TGTGCCAGCAGCTTAGACGACAGGGCAGGCGGCGCTGAAGCTTTCTTT. Protein product: CASSLDDRAGGAEAFF.

This clone was seen more than once but under ten times. This chain uses TRBV9 with TRBJ2-3; D tentatively reads TRBD1 or TRBD2 (6 bases each). The CDR3 totals 17 residues. Germline CDR1 is SGDLS and CDR2 is YYNGEE. V lost 4 bases, J lost 0 bases, and 18 bases lay in between. The CDR3 protein is CASSLGGGVTSTDTQYF. The CDR3 DNA follows: TGTGCCAGCAGCTTAGGAGGGGGAGTTACTAGCACAGATACGCAGTATTTT.